Listed below are T cell receptor beta chains from one sample, sequenced in a study of OX40 agonist ivuxolimab in advanced cancers. Profiled with immunoSEQ multiplex PCR; TCRdb holds only in-frame clones, not every one. Among around 18,000 clones listed, approximately 72% were seen once. The sample consisted of CD4+ or CD8+ T cells sorted from blood, taken in a trial of the OX40 agonist ivuxolimab. The receptors shown here come from an adult with an advanced solid tumor such as melanoma, head and neck, liver or kidney cancer. Each CDR3 is given with its conserved first and last residue. A D gene is named only where the DNA matches it firmly. Where a row states a size, it is once, few, many or the class of an expanded clone; other rows omit it.

V gene: TRBV6-9; D gene: NA; clone size: NA; J gene: TRBJ2-7; CDR3 DNA: TGTGCCAGCAGTTACTCGAGATCCGGATCCAACGAGCAGTACTTC; CDR3 protein: CASSYSRSGSNEQYF
V gene: TRBV19; D gene: NA; clone size: NA; J gene: TRBJ2-3; CDR3 DNA: TGTGCCAGTGCAAGGGAATTGGGGCGAGATACGCAGTATTTT; CDR3 protein: CASARELGRDTQYF
V gene: TRBV11-3; D gene: NA; clone size: NA; J gene: TRBJ1-1; CDR3 DNA: TGTGCCAGCAGCTTCCCCTTCACTGAAGCTTTCTTT; CDR3 protein: CASSFPFTEAFF
V gene: TRBV7-9; D gene: TRBD1; clone size: NA; J gene: TRBJ2-2; CDR3 DNA: TGTGCCAGCAGCCAACCTGTTGCCGGGACAGCGAACACCGGGGAGCTGTTTTTT; CDR3 protein: CASSQPVAGTANTGELFF
V gene: TRBV4-3; D gene: NA; clone size: NA; J gene: TRBJ1-1; CDR3 DNA: TGCGCCAGCAGCCAAGAAATGGAGGAGAACACTGAAGCTTTCTTT; CDR3 protein: CASSQEMEENTEAFF
V gene: TRBV7-8; D gene: NA; clone size: NA; J gene: TRBJ1-1; CDR3 DNA: TGTGCCGGAACAGGGAGGACGAACACTGAAGCTTTCTTT; CDR3 protein: CAGTGRTNTEAFF
V gene: TRBV5-1; D gene: TRBD1; clone size: NA; J gene: TRBJ1-6; CDR3 DNA: TGCGCCAGCAGCTTGGAAAGGGGGCATGATAATTCACCCCTCCACTTT; CDR3 protein: CASSLERGHDNSPLHF
V gene: TRBV27; D gene: NA; clone size: few; J gene: TRBJ1-5; CDR3 DNA: TGTGCCAGCGGTCCGGGCCCCCAGCATTTT; CDR3 protein: CASGPGPQHF
V gene: TRBV7-9; D gene: NA; clone size: NA; J gene: TRBJ2-7; CDR3 DNA: TGTGCCAGCAGCCCCCCCCGTGGGGGCCGCTACGAGCAGTACTTC; CDR3 protein: CASSPPRGGRYEQYF
V gene: TRBV11-2; D gene: NA; clone size: NA; J gene: TRBJ1-2; CDR3 DNA: TGTGCCAGCAGCTCGAATCCAGGGGTCTCCGATTATGGCTACACCTTC; CDR3 protein: CASSSNPGVSDYGYTF
V gene: TRBV6-5; D gene: NA; clone size: NA; J gene: TRBJ2-5; CDR3 DNA: TGTGCCAGCAGTTCCGCCTCGGGGATCCAAGAGACCCAGTACTTC; CDR3 protein: CASSSASGIQETQYF